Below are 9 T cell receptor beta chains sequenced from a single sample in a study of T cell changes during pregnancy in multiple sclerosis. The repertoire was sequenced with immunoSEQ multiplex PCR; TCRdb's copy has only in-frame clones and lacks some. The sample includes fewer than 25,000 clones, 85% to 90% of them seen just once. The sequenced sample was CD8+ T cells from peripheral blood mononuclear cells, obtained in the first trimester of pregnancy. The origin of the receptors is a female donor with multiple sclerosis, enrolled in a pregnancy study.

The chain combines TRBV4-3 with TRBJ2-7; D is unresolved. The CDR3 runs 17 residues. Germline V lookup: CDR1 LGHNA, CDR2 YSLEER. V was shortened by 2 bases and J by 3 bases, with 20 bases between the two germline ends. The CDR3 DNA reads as TGCGCCAGCAGCCAATATGCCGAAGCCGAGTTCCGCTACGAGCAGTACTTC. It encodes CASSQYAEAEFRYEQYF.

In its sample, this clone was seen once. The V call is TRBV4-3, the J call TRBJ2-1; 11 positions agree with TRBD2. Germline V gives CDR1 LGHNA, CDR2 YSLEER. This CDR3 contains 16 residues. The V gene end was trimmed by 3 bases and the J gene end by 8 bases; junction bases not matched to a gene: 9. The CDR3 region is CASSQRLAGLGDEQFF. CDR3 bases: TGCGCCAGCAGCCAGAGACTAGCGGGACTAGGGGATGAGCAGTTCTTC.

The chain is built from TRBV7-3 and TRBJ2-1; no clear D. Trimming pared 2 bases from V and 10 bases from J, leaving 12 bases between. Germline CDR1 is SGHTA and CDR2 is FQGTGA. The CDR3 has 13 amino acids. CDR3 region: CASSLPSGVEQFF. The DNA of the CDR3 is TGTGCCAGCAGCTTACCCTCTGGAGTGGAGCAGTTCTTC.

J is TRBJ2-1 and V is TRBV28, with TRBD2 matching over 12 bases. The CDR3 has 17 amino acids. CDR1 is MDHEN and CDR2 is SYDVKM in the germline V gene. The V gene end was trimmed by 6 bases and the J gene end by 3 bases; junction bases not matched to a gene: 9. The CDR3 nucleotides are TGTGCCAGCAGCTCTGGGACTAGCGGGTTGAACTACAATGAGCAGTTCTTC. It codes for CASSSGTSGLNYNEQFF.

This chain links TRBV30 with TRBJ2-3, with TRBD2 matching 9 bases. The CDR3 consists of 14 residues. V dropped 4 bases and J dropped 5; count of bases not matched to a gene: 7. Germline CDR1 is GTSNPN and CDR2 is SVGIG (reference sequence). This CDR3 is CAWNLAGLLDTQYF. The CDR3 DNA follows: TGTGCCTGGAATCTAGCGGGATTGCTAGATACGCAGTATTTT. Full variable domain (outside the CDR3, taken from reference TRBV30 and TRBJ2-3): SQTIHQWPATLVQPVGSPLSLECTVEGTSNPNLYWYRQAAGRGLQLLFYSVGIGQISSEVPQNLSASRPQDRQFILSSKKLLLSDSGFYLCAWNLAGLLDTQYFGPGTRLTVL.

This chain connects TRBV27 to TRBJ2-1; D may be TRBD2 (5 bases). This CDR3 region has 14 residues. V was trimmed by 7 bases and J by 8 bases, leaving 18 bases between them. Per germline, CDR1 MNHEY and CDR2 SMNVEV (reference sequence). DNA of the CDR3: TGTGCCAGCACCCCCCGCGGCGGGTTCCATGAGCAGTTCTTC. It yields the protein CASTPRGGFHEQFF.

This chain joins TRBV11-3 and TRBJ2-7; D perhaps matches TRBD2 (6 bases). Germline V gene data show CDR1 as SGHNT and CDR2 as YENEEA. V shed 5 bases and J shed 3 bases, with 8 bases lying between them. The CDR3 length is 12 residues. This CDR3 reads CASSPGLYEQYF. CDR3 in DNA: TGTGCCAGCAGCCCGGGACTCTACGAGCAGTACTTC.

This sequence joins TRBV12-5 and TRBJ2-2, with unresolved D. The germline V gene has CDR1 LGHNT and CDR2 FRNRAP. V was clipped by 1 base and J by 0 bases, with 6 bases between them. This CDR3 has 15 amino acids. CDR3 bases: TGTGCTAGTGGTTTGGGGCGGCCGAACACCGGGGAGCTGTTTTTT. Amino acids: CASGLGRPNTGELFF. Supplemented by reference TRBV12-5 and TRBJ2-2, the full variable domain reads DARVTQTPRHKVTEMGQEVTMRCQPILGHNTVFWYRQTMMQGLELLAYFRNRAPLDDSGMPKDRFSAEMPDATLATLKIQPSEPRDSAVYFCASGLGRPNTGELFFGEGSRLTVL.

The DNA of the CDR3 is TGTGCCAGTAGTATCGCAGGGTTGACTGAAGCTTTCTTT. This sequence encodes CASSIAGLTEAFF. The chain uses TRBV19 and TRBJ1-1; D might be TRBD1 (5 bases). The CDR3 runs to 13 residues. Per the germline V gene, CDR1 is LNHDA and CDR2 is SQIVND (reference sequence). Trimming pared 3 bases from V and 5 bases from J, leaving 10 bases between.